The sequence of this T cell receptor (beta chain) was determined in a study of T-cell memory formation after mild COVID-19. For the study at large: There were largely donor-specific TCR clusters.

General study findings and limits: Contracting clones from day 15 to 85 showed balanced CD4/CD8; later expanders favored CD4+.

V shed 8 bases and J 1 base; nucleotides not matched to a gene: 11. The CDR3 spans 16 residues. Germline loops: CDR1 ENHRY, CDR2 SYGVKD. For this clonotype: Its antigen remains unknown.

The TCR alpha and TCR beta cDNA libraries, bearing sample barcodes and UMIs, were generated by 5'RACE using constant-segment primers. TCRdb reprocessed the 5' RACE reads via MiXCR and lists one record per CDR3 protein. The table lists about 200,000 distinct CDR3 sequences, over 9% of them singletons. V is TRBV10-3 and J is TRBJ1-1; TRBD1 agrees at 9 bases. This sequence originates from a man between 18 and 35 years old who had mild COVID-19 (a few samples of this study predate the infection). Cell type and time point are not known. What was sequenced was PBMCs or a T cell subset sorted from them (not recorded which). The CDR3 DNA reads TGTGCCATCCGTACTAGGAGGACAGGGGAGAACACTGAAGCTTTCTTT. The encoded protein is CAIRTRRTGENTEAFF.